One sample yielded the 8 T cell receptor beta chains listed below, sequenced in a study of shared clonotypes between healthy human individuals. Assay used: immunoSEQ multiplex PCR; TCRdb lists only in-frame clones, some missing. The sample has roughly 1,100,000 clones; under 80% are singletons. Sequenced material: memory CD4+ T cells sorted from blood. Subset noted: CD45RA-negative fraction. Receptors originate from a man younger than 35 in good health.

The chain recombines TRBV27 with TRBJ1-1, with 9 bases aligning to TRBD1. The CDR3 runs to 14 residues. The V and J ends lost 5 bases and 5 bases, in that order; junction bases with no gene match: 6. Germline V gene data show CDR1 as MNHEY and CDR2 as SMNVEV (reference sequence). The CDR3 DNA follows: TGTGCCAGCAGTAAGGGACAGGGAAAAACTGAAGCTTTCTTT. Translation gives CASSKGQGKTEAFF.

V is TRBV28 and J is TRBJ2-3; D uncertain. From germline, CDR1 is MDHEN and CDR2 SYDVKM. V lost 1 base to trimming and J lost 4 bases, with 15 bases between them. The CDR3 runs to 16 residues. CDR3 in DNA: TGTGCCAGCAGTTTATTGGGCCAGGCCGGTGCAGATACGCAGTATTTT. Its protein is CASSLLGQAGADTQYF.

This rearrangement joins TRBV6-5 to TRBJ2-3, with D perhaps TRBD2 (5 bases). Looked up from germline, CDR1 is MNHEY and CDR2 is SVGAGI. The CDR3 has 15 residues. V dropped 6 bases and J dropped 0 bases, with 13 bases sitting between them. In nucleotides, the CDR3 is TGTGCCAGCAGACAAAGCGGTATTAGCACAGATACGCAGTATTTT. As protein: CASRQSGISTDTQYF.

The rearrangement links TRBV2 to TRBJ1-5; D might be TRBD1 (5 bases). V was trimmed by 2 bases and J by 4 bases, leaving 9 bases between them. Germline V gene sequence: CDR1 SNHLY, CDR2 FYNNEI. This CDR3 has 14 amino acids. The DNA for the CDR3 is TGTGCCAGCAGTGAATTGGGGGGGAATCAGCCCCAGCATTTT. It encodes CASSELGGNQPQHF. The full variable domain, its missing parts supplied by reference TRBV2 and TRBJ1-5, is EPEVTQTPSHQVTQMGQEVILRCVPISNHLYFYWYRQILGQKVEFLVSFYNNEISEKSEIFDDQFSVERPDGSNFTLKIRSTKLEDSAMYFCASSELGGNQPQHFGDGTRLSIL.

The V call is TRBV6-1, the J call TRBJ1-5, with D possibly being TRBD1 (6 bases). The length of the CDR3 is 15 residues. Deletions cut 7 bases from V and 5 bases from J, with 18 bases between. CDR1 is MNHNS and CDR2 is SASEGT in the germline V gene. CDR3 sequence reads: CASNGGTEGYQPQHF. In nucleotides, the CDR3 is TGTGCCAGCAACGGGGGCACGGAGGGATATCAGCCCCAGCATTTT.

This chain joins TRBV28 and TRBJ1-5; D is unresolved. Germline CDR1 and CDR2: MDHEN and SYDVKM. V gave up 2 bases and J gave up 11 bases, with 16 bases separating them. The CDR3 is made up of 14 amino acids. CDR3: CASSLGAARSSQHF. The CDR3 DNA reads TGTGCCAGCAGTTTAGGAGCAGCCCGTTCGTCCCAGCATTTT.

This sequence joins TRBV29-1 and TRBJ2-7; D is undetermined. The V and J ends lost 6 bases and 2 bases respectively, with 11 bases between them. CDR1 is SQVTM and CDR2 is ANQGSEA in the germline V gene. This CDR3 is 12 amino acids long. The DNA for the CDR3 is TGCAGCGTAAAAGGCCAGGCCTACGAGCAGTACTTC. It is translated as CSVKGQAYEQYF.

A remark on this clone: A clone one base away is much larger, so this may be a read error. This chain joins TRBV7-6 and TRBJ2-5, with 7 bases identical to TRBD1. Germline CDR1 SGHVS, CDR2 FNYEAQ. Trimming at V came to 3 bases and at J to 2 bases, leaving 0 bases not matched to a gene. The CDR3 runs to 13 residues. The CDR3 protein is CASSLGQQETQYF. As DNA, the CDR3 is TGTGCCAGCAGCTTGGGACAGCAAGAGACCCAGTACTTC.